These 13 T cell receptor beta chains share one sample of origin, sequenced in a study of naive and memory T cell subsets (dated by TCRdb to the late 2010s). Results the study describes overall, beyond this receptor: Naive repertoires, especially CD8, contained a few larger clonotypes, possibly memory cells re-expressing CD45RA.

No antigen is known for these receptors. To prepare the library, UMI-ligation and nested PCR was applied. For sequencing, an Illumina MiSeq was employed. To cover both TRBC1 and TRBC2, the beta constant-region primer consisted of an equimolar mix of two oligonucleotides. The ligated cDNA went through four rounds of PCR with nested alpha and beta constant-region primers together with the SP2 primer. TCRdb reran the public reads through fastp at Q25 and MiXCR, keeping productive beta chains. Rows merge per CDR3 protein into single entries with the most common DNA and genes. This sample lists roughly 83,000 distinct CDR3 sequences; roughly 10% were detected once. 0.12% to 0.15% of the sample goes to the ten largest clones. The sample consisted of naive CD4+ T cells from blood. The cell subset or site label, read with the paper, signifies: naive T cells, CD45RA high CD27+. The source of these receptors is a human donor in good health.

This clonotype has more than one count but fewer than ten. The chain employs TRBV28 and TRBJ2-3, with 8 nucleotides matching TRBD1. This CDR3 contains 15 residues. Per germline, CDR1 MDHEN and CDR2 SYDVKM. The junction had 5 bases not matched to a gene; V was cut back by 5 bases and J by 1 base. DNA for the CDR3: TGTGCCAGCAGTGTCCCGGGACAGGGCACAGATACGCAGTATTTT. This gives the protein CASSVPGQGTDTQYF.

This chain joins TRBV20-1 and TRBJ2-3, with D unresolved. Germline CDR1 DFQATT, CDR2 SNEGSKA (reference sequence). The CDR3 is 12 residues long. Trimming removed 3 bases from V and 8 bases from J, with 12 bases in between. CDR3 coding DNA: TGCAGTGCTAGCGGCCCCGCTTCTACGCAGTATTTT. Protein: CSASGPASTQYF.

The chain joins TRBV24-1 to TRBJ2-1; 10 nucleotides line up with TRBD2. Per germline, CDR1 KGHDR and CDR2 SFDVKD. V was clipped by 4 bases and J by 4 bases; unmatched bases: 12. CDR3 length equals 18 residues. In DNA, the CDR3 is TGTGCCACCAGTGACCAAACCCGAGCGGGGGGGTTATACAATGAGCAGTTCTTC. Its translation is CATSDQTRAGGLYNEQFF.

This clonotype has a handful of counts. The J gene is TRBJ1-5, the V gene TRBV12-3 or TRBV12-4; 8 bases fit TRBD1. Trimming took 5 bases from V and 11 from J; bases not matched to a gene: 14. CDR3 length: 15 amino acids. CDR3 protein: CASSNRDRTSGTQHF. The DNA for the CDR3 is TGTGCCAGCAGTAACCGGGACAGGACAAGCGGAACCCAGCATTTT.

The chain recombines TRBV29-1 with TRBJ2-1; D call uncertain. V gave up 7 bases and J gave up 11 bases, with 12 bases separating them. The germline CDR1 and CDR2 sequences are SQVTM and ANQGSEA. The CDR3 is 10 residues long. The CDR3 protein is CSAHIGKQFF. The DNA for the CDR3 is TGCAGCGCCCACATTGGGAAGCAGTTCTTC.

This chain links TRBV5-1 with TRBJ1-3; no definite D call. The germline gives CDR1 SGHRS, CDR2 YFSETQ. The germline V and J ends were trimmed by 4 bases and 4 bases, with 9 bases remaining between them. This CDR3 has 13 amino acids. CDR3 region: CASSPLVGNTIYF. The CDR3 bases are TGCGCCAGCAGCCCTCTTGTCGGAAACACCATATATTTT.

This chain's CDR3 is CATSRDGTIQETQYF. The CDR3 nucleotides are TGTGCCACCAGCAGAGACGGGACCATCCAAGAGACCCAGTACTTC. V usage is TRBV15 and J usage is TRBJ2-5; perhaps D is TRBD1 or TRBD2 (5 bases each). Deletions cut 0 bases from V and 1 base from J, with 9 bases between. CDR1 LNHNV and CDR2 YYDKDF come from the germline V gene (reference sequence). This CDR3 comprises 15 residues.

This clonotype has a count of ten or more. This CDR3 reads CASSLDTGVSYNEQFF. The DNA for the CDR3 is TGTGCCAGCAGCTTGGACACAGGGGTGTCCTACAATGAGCAGTTCTTC. The chain is built from TRBV5-4 and TRBJ2-1, with 7 bases that match TRBD1. V lost 0 bases, J lost 1 base, and 4 bases stayed unmatched. The CDR3 spans 16 residues. In germline, CDR1 is SGHNT, CDR2 YYREEE (reference sequence).

This CDR3 reads CASGMGDTEAFF. The CDR3 DNA sequence: TGTGCCAGCGGGATGGGGGACACTGAAGCTTTCTTT. The chain uses TRBV7-9 and TRBJ1-1, with D possibly matching TRBD1 (5 bases). Between the trimmed V and J ends, which lost 8 bases and 3 bases, there was a span of 10 bases. The CDR3 runs 12 residues. The germline gives CDR1 SEHNR, CDR2 FQNEAQ (reference sequence).

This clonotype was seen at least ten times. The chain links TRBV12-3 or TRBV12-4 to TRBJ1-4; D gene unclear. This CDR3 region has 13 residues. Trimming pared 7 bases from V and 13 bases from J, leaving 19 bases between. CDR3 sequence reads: CASNPGMGISLFF. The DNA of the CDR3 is TGTGCCAGCAACCCGGGGATGGGGATTTCACTGTTTTTT.

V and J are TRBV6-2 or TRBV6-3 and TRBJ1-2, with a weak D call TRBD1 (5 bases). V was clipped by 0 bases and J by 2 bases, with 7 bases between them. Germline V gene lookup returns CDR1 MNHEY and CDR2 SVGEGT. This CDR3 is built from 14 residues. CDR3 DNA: TGTGCCAGCAGTTACTCTGACAGAAACTATGGCTACACCTTC. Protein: CASSYSDRNYGYTF.

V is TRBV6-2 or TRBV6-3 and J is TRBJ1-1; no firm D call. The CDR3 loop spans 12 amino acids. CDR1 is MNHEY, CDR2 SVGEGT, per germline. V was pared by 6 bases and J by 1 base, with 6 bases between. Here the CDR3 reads CASSRPNTEAFF. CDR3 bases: TGTGCCAGCAGCCGACCGAACACTGAAGCTTTCTTT.

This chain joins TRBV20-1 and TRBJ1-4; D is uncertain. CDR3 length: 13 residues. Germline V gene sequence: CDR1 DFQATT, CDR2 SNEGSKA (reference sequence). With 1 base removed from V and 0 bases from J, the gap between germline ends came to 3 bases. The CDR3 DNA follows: TGCAGTGCTAGAGTTGCAACTAATGAAAAACTGTTTTTT. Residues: CSARVATNEKLFF.